A single sample gave rise to the 5 T cell receptor beta chains below, sequenced in a study of beta chain features in type 1 diabetes. Broader study findings: Patients with Type 1 diabetes showed moderately but significantly shorter TCRB CDR3s in all four CD4+ subsets.

Their antigens remain unidentified. The study reverse transcribed the entire isolated RNA, so it sequenced expressed TCRB transcripts. The assay was immunoSEQ multiplex PCR, and TCRdb's table has in-frame clones only and misses some. The sample lists approximately 150,000 clones, 9% occurring once. The material sequenced was central memory CD4+ T cells from blood. The receptors derive from a man aged 25 to 40 with type 1 diabetes.

This clone has just a few counts. The V and J genes are TRBV25-1 and TRBJ2-1, with TRBD2 as a possible D gene (5 bases). With 3 bases removed from V and 1 base from J, the gap between germline ends came to 7 bases. Germline CDR1 and CDR2: MGHDK and SYGVNS. CDR3 length: 14 residues. The CDR3 reads CASSEGSSYNEQFF. In DNA form, the CDR3 reads TGTGCCAGCAGTGAGGGGAGTTCCTACAATGAGCAGTTCTTC.

This sequence joins TRBV2 and TRBJ1-2; possible D gene TRBD1, 6 bases. This CDR3 is 16 amino acids long. Germline V gene data show CDR1 as SNHLY and CDR2 as FYNNEI. V lost 6 bases and J lost 4, with 21 bases in between. CDR3 sequence reads: CASRPIRGGSGYGYTF. CDR3 in DNA: TGTGCCAGCAGGCCTATTCGAGGGGGTTCCGGCTATGGCTACACCTTC.

This clone was counted a few times. J is TRBJ2-3 and V is TRBV5-4, with TRBD2 matching 13 bases. Unmatched junction bases numbered 8, after V lost 4 bases and J lost 6 bases. This CDR3 is built from 16 residues. Germline V gives CDR1 SGHNT, CDR2 YYREEE (reference sequence). CDR3 sequence: CASSQVSTSGGDTQYF. The CDR3 DNA sequence: TGTGCCAGCAGCCAAGTGTCGACTAGCGGGGGGGATACGCAGTATTTT.

This clone was detected a few times. The chain is built from TRBV7-3 and TRBJ2-3; TRBD2 matches at 9 bases. This CDR3 comprises 14 residues. Looked up from germline, CDR1 is SGHTA and CDR2 is FQGTGA. Trimming removed 4 bases from V and 5 bases from J; junction bases left unmatched: 4. The CDR3 protein is CASSSAGGVDTQYF. As DNA, the CDR3 is TGTGCCAGCAGCTCAGCGGGGGGCGTAGATACGCAGTATTTT.

This clone was counted ten times or more. This chain joins TRBV29-1 and TRBJ1-2; TRBD1 is a possible D gene (6 bases). The CDR3 runs to 13 residues. Germline CDR1 is SQVTM and CDR2 is ANQGSEA. CDR3 amino acids: CSCLGTLNYGYTF. The CDR3 DNA sequence: TGCAGTTGCCTAGGGACACTCAACTATGGCTACACCTTC.